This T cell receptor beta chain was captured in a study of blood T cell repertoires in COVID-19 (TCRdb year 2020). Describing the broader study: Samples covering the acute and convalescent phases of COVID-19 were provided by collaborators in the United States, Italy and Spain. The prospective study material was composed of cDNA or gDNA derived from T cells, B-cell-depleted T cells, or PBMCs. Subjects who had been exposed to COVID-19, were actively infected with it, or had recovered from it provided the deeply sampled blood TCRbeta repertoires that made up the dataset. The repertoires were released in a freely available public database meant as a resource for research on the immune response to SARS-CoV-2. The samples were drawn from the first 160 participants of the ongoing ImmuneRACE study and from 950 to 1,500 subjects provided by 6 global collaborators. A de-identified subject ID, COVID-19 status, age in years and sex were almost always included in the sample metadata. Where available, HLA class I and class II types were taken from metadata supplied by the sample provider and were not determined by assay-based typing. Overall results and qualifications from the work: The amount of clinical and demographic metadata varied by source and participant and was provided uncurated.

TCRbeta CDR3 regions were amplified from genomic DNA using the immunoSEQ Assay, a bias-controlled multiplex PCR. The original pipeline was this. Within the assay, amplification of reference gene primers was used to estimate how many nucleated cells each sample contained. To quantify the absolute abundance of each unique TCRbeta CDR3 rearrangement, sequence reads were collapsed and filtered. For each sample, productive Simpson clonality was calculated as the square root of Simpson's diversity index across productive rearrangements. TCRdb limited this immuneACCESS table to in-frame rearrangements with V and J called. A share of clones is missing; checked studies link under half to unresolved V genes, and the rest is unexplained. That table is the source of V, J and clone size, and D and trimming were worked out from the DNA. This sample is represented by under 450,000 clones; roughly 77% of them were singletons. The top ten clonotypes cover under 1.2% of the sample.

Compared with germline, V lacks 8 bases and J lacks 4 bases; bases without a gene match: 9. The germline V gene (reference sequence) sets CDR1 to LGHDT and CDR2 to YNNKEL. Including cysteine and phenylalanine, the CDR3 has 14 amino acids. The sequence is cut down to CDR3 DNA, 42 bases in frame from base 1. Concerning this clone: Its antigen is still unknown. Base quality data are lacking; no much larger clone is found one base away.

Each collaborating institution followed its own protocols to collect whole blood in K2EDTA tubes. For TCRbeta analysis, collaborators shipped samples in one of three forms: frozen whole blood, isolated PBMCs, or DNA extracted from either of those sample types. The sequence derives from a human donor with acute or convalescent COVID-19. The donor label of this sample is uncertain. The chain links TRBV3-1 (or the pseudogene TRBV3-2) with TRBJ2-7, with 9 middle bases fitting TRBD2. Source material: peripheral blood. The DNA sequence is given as TGTGCCAGCCGGGAGAGCGGGAGGCGGTACGAGCAGTACTTC. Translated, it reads CASRESGRRYEQYF.